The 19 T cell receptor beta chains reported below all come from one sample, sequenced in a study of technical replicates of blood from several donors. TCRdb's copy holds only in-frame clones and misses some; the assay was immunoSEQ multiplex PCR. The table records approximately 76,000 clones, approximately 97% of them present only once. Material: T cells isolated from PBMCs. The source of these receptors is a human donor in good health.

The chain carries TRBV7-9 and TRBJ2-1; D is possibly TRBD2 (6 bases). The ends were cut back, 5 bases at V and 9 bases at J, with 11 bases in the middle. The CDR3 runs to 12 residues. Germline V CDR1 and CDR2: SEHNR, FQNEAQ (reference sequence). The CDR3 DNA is TGTGCCAGCAGCCCCGGGACTGCTGAGCAGTTCTTC. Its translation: CASSPGTAEQFF.

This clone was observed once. CDR3: CASSYGLARNNEQFF. The DNA of the CDR3 is TGTGCCAGCAGTTACGGACTAGCGAGAAACAATGAGCAGTTCTTC. The V and J genes are TRBV2 and TRBJ2-1; 9 bases fit TRBD2. CDR1 and CDR2 from the germline V gene are SNHLY and FYNNEI. The trim removed 5 bases at V and 5 bases at J, leaving 7 bases unmatched. The CDR3 consists of 15 residues.

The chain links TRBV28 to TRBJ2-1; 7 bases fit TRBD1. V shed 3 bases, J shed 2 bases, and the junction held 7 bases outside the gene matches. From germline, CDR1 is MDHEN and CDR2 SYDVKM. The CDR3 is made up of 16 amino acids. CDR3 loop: CASSFSGQGAYNEQFF. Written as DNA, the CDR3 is TGTGCCAGCAGTTTTTCTGGCCAGGGGGCCTACAATGAGCAGTTCTTC. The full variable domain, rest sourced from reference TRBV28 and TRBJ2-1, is DVKVTQSSRYLVKRTGEKVFLECVQDMDHENMFWYRQDPGLGLRLIYFSYDVKMKEKGDIPEGYSVSREKKERFSLILESASTNQTSMYLCASSFSGQGAYNEQFFGPGTRLTVL.

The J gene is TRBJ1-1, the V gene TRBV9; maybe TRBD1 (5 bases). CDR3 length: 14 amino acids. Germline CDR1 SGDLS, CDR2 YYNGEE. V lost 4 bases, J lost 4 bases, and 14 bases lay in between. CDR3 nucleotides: TGTGCCAGCAGCAACCGGGCAGGGTCCACTGAAGCTTTCTTT. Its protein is CASSNRAGSTEAFF.

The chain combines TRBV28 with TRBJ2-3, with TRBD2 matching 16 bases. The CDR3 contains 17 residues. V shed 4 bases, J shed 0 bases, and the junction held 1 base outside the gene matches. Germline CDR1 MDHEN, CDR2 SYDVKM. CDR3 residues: CASSSGLAGGSTDTQYF. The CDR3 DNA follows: TGTGCCAGCAGTTCGGGACTAGCGGGAGGGAGCACAGATACGCAGTATTTT.

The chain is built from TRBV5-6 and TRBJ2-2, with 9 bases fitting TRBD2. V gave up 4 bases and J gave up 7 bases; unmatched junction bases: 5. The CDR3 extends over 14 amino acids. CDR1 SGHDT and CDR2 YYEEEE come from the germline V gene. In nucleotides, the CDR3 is TGTGCCAGCAGCCTGGGACTAGCTGGCGGGGAGCTGTTTTTT. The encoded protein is CASSLGLAGGELFF.

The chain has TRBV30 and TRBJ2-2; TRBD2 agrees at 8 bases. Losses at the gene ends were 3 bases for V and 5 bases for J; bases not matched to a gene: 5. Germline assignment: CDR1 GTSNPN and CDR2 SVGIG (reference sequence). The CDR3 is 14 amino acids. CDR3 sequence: CAWSSGRVTGELFF. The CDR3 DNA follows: TGTGCCTGGAGCTCCGGGAGGGTGACCGGGGAGCTGTTTTTT. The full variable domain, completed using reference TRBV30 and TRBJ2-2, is SQTIHQWPATLVQPVGSPLSLECTVEGTSNPNLYWYRQAAGRGLQLLFYSVGIGQISSEVPQNLSASRPQDRQFILSSKKLLLSDSGFYLCAWSSGRVTGELFFGEGSRLTVL.

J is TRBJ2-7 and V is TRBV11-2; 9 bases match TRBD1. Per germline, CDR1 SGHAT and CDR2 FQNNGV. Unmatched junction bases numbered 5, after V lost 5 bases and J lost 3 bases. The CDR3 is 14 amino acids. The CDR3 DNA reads TGTGCCAGCAGCACTCCGGGACAGGGCTACGAGCAGTACTTC. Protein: CASSTPGQGYEQYF.

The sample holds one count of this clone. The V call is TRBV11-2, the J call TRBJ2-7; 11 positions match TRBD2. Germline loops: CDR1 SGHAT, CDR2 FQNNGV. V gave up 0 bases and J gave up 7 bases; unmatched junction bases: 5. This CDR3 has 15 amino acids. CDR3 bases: TGTGCCAGCAGCTTAGAAAGGCTAGCGGGAGGAGAGCAGTACTTC. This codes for CASSLERLAGGEQYF.

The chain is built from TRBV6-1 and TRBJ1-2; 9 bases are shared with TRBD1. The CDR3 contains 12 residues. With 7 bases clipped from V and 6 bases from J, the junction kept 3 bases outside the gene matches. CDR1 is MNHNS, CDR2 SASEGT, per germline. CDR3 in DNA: TGTGCCAGCACCAGGACAGGGGATGGCTACACCTTC. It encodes CASTRTGDGYTF.

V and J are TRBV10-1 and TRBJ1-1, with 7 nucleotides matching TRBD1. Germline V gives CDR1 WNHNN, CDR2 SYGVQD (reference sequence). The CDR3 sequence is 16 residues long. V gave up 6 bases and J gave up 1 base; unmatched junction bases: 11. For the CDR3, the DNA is TGCGCCAGCAGATTAGAAATTACAGGGGCGAACACTGAAGCTTTCTTT. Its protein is CASRLEITGANTEAFF.

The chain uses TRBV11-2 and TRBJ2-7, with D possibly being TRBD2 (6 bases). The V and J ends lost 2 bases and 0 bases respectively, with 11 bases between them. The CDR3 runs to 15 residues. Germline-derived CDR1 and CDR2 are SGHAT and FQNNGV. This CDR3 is CASSLLRGGSYEQYF. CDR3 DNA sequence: TGTGCCAGCAGCTTACTGAGGGGAGGCTCCTACGAGCAGTACTTC.

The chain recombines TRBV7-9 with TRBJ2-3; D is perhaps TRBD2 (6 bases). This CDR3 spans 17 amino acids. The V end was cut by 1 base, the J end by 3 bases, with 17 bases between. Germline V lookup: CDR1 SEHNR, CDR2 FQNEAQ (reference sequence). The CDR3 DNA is TGTGCCAGCAGCTTAGGACTAGGGACCGGAGTTACAGATACGCAGTATTTT. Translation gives CASSLGLGTGVTDTQYF.

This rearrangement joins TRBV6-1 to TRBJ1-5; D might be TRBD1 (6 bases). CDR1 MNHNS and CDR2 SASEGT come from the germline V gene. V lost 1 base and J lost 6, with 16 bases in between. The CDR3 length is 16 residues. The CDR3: CASSEVVAGAGQPQHF. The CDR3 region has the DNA TGTGCCAGCAGTGAAGTAGTCGCGGGGGCGGGTCAGCCCCAGCATTTT.

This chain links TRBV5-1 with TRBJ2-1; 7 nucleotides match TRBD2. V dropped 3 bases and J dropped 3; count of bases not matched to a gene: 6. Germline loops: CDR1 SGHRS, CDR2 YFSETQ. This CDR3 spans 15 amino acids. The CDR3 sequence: CASSWSSGGYNEQFF. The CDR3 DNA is TGCGCCAGCAGCTGGTCATCGGGGGGCTACAATGAGCAGTTCTTC.

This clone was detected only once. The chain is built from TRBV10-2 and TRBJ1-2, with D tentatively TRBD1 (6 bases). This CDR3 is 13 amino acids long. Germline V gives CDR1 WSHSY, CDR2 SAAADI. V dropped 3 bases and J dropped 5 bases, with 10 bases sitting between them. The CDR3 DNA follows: TGCGCCAGCAGTGACAGGACAGCTTATGGCTACACCTTC. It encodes CASSDRTAYGYTF.

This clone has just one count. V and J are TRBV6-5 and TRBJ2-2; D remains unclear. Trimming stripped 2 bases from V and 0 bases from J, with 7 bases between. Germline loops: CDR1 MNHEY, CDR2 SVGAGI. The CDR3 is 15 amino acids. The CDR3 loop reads CASSYRTTNTGELFF. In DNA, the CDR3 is TGTGCCAGCAGTTACCGCACTACGAACACCGGGGAGCTGTTTTTT.

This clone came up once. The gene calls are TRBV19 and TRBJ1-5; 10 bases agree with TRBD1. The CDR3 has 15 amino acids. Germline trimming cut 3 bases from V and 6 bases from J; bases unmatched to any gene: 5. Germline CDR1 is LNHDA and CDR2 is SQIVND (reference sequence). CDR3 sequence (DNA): TGTGCCAGTAGTATGGTGGACAGGGGGACTCAGCCCCAGCATTTT. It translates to CASSMVDRGTQPQHF.

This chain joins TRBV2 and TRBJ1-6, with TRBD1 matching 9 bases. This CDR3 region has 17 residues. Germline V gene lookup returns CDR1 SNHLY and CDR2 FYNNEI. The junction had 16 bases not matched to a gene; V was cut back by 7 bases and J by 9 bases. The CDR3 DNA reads TGTGCCAGCATCCGTTACCGGGGGGGACAGGGTGCTTCACCCCTCCACTTT. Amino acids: CASIRYRGGQGASPLHF.